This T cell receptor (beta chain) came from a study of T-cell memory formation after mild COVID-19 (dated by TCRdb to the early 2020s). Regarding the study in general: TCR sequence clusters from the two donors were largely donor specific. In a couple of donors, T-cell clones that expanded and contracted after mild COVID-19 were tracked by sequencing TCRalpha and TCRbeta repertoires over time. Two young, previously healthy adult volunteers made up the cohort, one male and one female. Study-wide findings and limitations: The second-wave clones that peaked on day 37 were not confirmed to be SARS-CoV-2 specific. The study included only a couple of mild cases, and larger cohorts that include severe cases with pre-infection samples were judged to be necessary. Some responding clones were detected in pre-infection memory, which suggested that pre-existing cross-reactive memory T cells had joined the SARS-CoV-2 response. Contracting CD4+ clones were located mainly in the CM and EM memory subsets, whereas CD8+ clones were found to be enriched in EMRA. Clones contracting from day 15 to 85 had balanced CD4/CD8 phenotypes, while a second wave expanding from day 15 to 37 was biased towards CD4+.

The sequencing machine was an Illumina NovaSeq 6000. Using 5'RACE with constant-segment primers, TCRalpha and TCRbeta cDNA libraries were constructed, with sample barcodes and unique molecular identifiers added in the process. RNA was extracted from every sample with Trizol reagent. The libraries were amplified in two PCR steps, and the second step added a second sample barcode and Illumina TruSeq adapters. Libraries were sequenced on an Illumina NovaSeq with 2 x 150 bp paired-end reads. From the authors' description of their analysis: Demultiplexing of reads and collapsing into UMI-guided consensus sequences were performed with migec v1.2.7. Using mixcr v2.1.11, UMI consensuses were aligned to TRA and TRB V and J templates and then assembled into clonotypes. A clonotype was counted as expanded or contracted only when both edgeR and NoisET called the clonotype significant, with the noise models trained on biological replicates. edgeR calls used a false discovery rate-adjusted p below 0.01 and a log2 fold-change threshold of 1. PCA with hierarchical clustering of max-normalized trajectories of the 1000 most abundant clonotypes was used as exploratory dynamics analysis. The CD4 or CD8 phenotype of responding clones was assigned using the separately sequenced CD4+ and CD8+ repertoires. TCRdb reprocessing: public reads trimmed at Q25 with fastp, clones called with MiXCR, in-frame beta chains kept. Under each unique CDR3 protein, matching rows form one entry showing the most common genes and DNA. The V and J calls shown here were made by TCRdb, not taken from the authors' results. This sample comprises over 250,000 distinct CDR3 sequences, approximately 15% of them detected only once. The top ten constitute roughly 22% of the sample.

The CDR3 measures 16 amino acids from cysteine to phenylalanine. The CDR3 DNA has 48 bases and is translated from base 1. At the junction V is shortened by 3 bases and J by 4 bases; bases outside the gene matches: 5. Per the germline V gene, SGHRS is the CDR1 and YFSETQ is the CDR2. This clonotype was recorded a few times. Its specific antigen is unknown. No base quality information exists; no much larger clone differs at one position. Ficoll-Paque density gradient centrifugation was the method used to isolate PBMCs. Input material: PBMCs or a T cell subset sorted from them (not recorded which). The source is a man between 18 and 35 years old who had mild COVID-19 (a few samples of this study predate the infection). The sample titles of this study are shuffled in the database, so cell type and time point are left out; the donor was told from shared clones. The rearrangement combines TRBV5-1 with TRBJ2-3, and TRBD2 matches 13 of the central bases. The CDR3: CASSSGLAGDADTQYF. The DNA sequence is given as TGCGCCAGCAGCTCCGGACTAGCGGGAGACGCAGATACGCAGTATTTT. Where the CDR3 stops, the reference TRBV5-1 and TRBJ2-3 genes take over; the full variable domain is KAGVTQTPRYLIKTRGQQVTLSCSPISGHRSVSWYQQTPGQGLQFLFEYFSETQRNKGNFPGRFSGRQFSNSRSEMNVSTLELGDSALYLCASSSGLAGDADTQYFGPGTRLTVL.